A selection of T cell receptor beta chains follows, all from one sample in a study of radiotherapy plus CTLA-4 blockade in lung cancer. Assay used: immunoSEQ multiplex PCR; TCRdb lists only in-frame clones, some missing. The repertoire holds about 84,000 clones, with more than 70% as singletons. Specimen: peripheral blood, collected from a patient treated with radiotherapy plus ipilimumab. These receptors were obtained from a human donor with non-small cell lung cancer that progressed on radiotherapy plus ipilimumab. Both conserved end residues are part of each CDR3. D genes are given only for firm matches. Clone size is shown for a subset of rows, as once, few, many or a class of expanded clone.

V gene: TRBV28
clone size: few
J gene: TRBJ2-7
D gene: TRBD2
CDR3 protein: CASSSRVRLAEYEQYF
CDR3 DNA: TGTGCCAGCAGTTCTAGGGTCCGGCTAGCGGAGTACGAGCAGTACTTC

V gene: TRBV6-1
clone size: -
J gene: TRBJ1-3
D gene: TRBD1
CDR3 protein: CASSGTGTVPGNTIYF
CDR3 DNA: TGTGCCAGCAGTGGGACCGGGACAGTCCCTGGAAACACCATATATTTT

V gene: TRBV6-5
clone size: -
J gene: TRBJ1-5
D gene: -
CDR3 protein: CASSTDRIQPQHF
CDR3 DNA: TGTGCCAGCAGTACGGATCGCATCCAGCCCCAGCATTTT

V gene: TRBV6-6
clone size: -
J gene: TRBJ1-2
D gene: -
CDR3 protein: CASRQQWGYTF
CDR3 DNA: TGTGCCAGCAGACAGCAGTGGGGCTACACCTTC

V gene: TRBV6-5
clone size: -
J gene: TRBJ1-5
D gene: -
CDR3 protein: CASSRGSGPQHF
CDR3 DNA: TGTGCCAGCAGTAGGGGGTCGGGACCCCAGCATTTT

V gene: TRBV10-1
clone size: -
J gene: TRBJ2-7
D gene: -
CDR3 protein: CASSESRGHSDEQYF
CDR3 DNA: TGCGCCAGTAGTGAGTCACGAGGTCACAGCGACGAGCAGTACTTC

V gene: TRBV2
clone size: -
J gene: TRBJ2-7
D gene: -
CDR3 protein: CASSSGVAVAYEQYF
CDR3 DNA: TGTGCCAGCAGTAGTGGGGTAGCGGTTGCCTACGAGCAGTACTTC

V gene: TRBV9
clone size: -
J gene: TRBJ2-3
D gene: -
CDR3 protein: CASSVAGLGTDTQYF
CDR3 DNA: TGTGCCAGCAGCGTAGCAGGGCTAGGCACAGATACGCAGTATTTT

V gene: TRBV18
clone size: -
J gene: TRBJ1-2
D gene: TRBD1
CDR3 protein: CASSPTGEGYTF
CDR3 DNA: TGTGCCAGCTCACCGACAGGGGAGGGCTACACCTTC

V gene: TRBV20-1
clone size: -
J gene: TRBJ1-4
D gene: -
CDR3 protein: CSARLLRKLFF
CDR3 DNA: TGCAGTGCCAGGCTACTTAGAAAACTGTTTTTT

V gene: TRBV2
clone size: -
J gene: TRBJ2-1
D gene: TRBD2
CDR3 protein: CASGHAELAGIDEQFF
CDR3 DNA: TGTGCCAGCGGTCATGCGGAACTAGCGGGAATCGATGAGCAGTTCTTC

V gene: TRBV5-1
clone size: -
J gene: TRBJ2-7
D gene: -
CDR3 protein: CASSPGTASYEQYF
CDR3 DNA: TGCGCCAGCAGCCCTGGGACGGCTTCCTACGAGCAGTACTTC

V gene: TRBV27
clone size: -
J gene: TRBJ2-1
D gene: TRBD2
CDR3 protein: CASSPGLAGVNEQFF
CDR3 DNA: TGTGCCAGCAGTCCGGGACTAGCGGGGGTCAATGAGCAGTTCTTC

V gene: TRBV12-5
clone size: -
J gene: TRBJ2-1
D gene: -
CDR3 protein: CASGLGRDNEQFF
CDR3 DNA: TGTGCTAGTGGTTTGGGCAGGGACAATGAGCAGTTCTTC

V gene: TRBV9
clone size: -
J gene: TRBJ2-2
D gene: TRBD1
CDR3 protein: CASSVGGGNTGELFF
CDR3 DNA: TGTGCCAGCAGCGTAGGAGGGGGCAACACCGGGGAGCTGTTTTTT

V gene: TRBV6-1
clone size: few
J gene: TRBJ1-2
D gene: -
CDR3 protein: CASSDRRGLGGYTF
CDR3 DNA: TGTGCCAGCAGTGACCGCAGGGGTCTCGGTGGCTACACCTTC

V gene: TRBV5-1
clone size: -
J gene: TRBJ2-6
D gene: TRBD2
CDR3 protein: CASSLSFGGAAGANVLTF
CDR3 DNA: TGCGCCAGCAGCTTGAGTTTCGGGGGGGCGGCCGGGGCCAACGTCCTGACTTTC

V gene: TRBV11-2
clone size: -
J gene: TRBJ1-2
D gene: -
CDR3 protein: CASSFTGLDGYTF
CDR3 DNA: TGTGCCAGCAGCTTCACAGGGTTGGATGGCTACACCTTC

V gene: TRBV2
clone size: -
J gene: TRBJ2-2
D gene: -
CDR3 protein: CASSPRDSHHSTGELFF
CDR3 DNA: TGTGCCAGCAGTCCGCGGGACAGCCATCATTCCACCGGGGAGCTGTTTTTT

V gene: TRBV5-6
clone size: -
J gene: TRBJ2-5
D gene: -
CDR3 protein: CASTVGGFAAQETQYF
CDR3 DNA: TGTGCCAGCACCGTTGGAGGTTTCGCGGCTCAAGAGACCCAGTACTTC

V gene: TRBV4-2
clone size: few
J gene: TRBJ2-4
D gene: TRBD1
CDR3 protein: CASSPGTGGNIQYF
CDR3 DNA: TGTGCCAGCAGCCCAGGGACAGGGGGAAACATTCAGTACTTC

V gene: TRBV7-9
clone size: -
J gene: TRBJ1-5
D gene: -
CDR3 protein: CASSAGFTAQHF
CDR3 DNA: TGTGCCAGCAGCGCCGGGTTTACGGCCCAGCATTTT

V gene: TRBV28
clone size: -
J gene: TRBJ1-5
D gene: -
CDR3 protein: CASSLSAGGNQPQHF
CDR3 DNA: TGTGCCAGCAGTTTGTCGGCAGGGGGCAATCAGCCCCAGCATTTT

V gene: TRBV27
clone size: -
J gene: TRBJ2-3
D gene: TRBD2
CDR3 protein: CASSSLTSGGTDTQYF
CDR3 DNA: TGTGCCAGCAGTTCTCTGACTAGCGGGGGGACAGATACGCAGTATTTT

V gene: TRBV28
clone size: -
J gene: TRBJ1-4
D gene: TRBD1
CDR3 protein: CASSLLGTGKLFF
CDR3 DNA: TGTGCCAGCAGTTTGCTGGGGACAGGAAAACTGTTTTTT

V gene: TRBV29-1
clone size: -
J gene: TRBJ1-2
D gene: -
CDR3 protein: CSVVSAVDYGYTF
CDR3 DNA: TGCAGCGTTGTCTCGGCAGTTGACTATGGCTACACCTTC

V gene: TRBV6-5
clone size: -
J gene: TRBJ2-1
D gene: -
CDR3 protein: CASSYSEGGEQFF
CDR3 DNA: TGTGCCAGCAGTTACTCCGAGGGGGGGGAGCAGTTCTTC

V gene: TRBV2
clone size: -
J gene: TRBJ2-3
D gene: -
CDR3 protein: CASPTFHTDTQYF
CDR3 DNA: TGTGCCAGCCCAACATTTCACACAGATACGCAGTATTTT

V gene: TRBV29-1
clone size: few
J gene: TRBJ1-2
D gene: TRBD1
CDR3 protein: CSVSTGSYGYTF
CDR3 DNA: TGCAGCGTTTCGACAGGGAGCTATGGCTACACCTTC

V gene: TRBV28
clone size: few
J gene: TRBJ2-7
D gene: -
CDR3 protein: CASSPLGRTDEQYF
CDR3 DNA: TGTGCCAGCAGTCCTCTGGGGCGAACGGACGAGCAGTACTTC

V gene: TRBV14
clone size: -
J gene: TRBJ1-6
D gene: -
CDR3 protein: CASAGSYNSPLHF
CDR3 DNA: TGTGCCAGCGCAGGGAGCTATAATTCACCCCTCCACTTT

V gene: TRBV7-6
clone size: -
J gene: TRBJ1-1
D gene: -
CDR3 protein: CASSPLGFQENTEAFF
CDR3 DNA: TGTGCCAGCAGCCCGCTGGGGTTCCAGGAGAACACTGAAGCTTTCTTT

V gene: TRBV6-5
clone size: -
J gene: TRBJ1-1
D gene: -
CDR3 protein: CASSYSRGSEAFF
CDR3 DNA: TGTGCCAGCAGTTACTCGAGAGGAAGCGAAGCTTTCTTT

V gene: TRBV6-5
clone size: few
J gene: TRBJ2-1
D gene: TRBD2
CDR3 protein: CASGGLAGVAEQFF
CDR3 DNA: TGTGCCAGCGGAGGACTAGCGGGAGTCGCTGAGCAGTTCTTC

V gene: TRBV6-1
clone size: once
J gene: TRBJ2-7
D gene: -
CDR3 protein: CASSLTGEGSYEQYF
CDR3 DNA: TGTGCCAGCAGCCTGACAGGGGAGGGGTCCTACGAGCAGTACTTC

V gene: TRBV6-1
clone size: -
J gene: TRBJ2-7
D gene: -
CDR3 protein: CASRGSGVRGYEQYF
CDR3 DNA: TGTGCCAGCAGGGGGTCAGGTGTTCGGGGGTACGAGCAGTACTTC